The text below deals with one T cell receptor beta chain. The record originates from a study of T cell changes during pregnancy in multiple sclerosis. Only in-frame clones appear in the TCRdb table, and some are missing; sequencing was by immunoSEQ multiplex PCR. The data contain more than 30,000 clones, roughly 92% of them singletons. The CDR3 extends over 14 amino acids. Trimming pared 4 bases from V and 4 bases from J, leaving 12 bases between. The germline V gene encodes CDR1 SGHDT and CDR2 YYEEEE. V usage is TRBV5-6 and J usage is TRBJ1-3, with D unclear. The sequenced sample was PBMCs (not recorded whether the cells were cultured). This sequence was found in a female donor with multiple sclerosis, enrolled in a pregnancy study. CDR3 coding DNA: TGTGCCAGCAGCCCTGACGGGCAGGGAAACACCATATATTTT. As protein: CASSPDGQGNTIYF.